The 6 T cell receptor beta chains below were found in one sample sequenced in a study of cytomegalovirus exposure and HLA in healthy donors. PCR employed 60 Vbeta and 13 Jbeta primers. The repertoire was sequenced with immunoSEQ multiplex PCR; TCRdb's copy has only in-frame clones and lacks some. The sample comprises 130,000 or so clones, around 77% of which are singletons, and around 4% rests with the top ten. Sample: PBMCs. The receptors derive from a male donor in good health and CMV-seropositive.

The rearrangement joins TRBV5-4 to TRBJ2-3; possible D gene TRBD2, 6 bases. V was cut by 3 bases and J by 4 bases, with 15 bases left in between. This CDR3 is 15 amino acids long. The germline V gene has CDR1 SGHNT and CDR2 YYREEE (reference sequence). CDR3 DNA: TGTGCCAGCAGCTCTCGTACCGGGGGAGCAGATACGCAGTATTTT. Translating gives CASSSRTGGADTQYF.

The rearrangement uses TRBV25-1 and TRBJ1-2; TRBD1 is a possible D gene (5 bases). From germline, CDR1 is MGHDK and CDR2 SYGVNS. Trimming stripped 1 base from V and 4 bases from J, with 19 bases between. The CDR3 extends over 17 amino acids. The CDR3 protein is CASSESGGVNRGYGYTF. DNA of the CDR3: TGTGCCAGCAGTGAATCGGGGGGGGTTAATCGGGGCTATGGCTACACCTTC.

Only a few counts were recorded for this clone. The CDR3, as DNA: TGTGCCACCAGCAGAGGTTTGGCATTTAATCAGCCCCAGCATTTT. Translating gives CATSRGLAFNQPQHF. This chain uses TRBV15 with TRBJ1-5, with D unclear. With 1 base removed from V and 4 bases from J, the gap between germline ends came to 11 bases. The CDR3 length is 15 residues. Germline CDR1 reads LNHNV; CDR2 reads YYDKDF (reference sequence).

The chain carries TRBV7-3 and TRBJ2-7, with D perhaps TRBD1 (5 bases). Trimming cost V 1 base and J 5 bases, with 9 bases left between them. Germline values: CDR1 SGHTA, CDR2 FQGTGA. The CDR3 covers 13 residues. The chain's CDR3 is CASSLSPGNEQYF. The CDR3, as DNA: TGTGCCAGCAGCTTAAGCCCAGGGAACGAGCAGTACTTC.

This chain uses TRBV5-6 with TRBJ1-3, with D unresolved. V lost 0 bases, J lost 0 bases, and 7 bases lay in between. Germline V gene sequence: CDR1 SGHDT, CDR2 YYEEEE. This CDR3 has 15 residues. CDR3 in amino acids: CASSLGPFSGNTIYF. The DNA for the CDR3 is TGTGCCAGCAGCTTGGGGCCGTTCTCTGGAAACACCATATATTTT.

This chain links TRBV7-9 with TRBJ2-7, with 8 bases lining up with TRBD1. Trimming at V came to 7 bases and at J to 6 bases, leaving 14 bases not matched to a gene. The CDR3 runs 15 residues. The germline gives CDR1 SEHNR, CDR2 FQNEAQ (reference sequence). The CDR3 region is CASTPVWDRTTEQYF. The CDR3 DNA reads TGTGCCAGCACCCCAGTTTGGGACAGGACCACCGAGCAGTACTTC. Variable domain in full (rest from reference TRBV7-9 and TRBJ2-7): DTGVSQNPRHKITKRGQNVTFRCDPISEHNRLYWYRQTLGQGPEFLTYFQNEAQLEKSRLLSDRFSAERPKGSFSTLEIQRTEQGDSAMYLCASTPVWDRTTEQYFGPGTRLTVT.